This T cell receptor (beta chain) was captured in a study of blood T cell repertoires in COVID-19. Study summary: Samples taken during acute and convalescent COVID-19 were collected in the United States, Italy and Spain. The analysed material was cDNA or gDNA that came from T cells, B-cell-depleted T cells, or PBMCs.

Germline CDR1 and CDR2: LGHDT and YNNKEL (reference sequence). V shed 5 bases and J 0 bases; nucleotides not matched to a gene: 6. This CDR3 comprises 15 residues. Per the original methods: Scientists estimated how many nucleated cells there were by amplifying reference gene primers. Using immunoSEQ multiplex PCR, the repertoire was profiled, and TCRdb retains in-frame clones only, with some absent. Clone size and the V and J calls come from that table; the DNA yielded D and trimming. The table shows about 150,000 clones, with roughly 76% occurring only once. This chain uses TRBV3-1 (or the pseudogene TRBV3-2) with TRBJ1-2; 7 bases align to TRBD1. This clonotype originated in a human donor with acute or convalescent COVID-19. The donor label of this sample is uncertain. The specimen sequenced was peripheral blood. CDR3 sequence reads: CASSERTGSNYGYTF. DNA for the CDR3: TGTGCCAGCAGCGAACGGACAGGATCTAACTATGGCTACACCTTC.